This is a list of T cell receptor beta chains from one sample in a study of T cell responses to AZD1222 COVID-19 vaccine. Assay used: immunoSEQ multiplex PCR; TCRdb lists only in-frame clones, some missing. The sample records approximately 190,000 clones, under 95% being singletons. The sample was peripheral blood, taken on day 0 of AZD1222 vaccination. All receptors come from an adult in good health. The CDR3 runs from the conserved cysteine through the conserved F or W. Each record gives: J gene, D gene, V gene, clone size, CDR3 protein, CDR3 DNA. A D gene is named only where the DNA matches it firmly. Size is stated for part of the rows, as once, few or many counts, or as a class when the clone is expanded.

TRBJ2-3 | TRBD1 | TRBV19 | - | CASSGRRDSPTDTQYF | TGTGCCAGTAGTGGCCGCCGGGACAGTCCCACAGATACGCAGTATTTT
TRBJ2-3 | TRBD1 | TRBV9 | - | CASSSTGATDTQYF | TGTGCCAGCAGCTCGACAGGGGCGACAGATACGCAGTATTTT
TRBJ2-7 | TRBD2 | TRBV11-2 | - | CASSLDPAGAVYEQYF | TGTGCCAGCAGCTTAGATCCAGCGGGAGCAGTTTACGAGCAGTACTTC
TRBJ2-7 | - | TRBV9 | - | CASSVGAATAAYEQYF | TGTGCCAGCAGCGTGGGGGCCGCGACAGCAGCCTACGAGCAGTACTTC
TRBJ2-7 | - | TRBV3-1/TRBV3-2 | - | CASSQQYPQSYEQYF | TGTGCCAGCAGCCAGCAATACCCGCAGAGCTACGAGCAGTACTTC
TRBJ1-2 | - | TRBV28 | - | CASSPGDLYGYTF | TGTGCCAGCAGTCCCGGGGACCTCTATGGCTACACCTTC
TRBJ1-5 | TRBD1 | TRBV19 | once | CASSRQGAGQPQHF | TGTGCCAGTAGTCGACAGGGGGCGGGTCAGCCCCAGCATTTT
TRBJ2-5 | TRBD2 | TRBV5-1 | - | CASRGTSGSVGRETQYF | TGCGCCAGCAGGGGGACTAGCGGGAGCGTAGGGCGCGAGACCCAGTACTTC
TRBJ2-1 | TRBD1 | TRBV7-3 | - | CASSLGQAIGEQFF | TGTGCCAGCAGCTTAGGACAGGCTATTGGCGAGCAGTTCTTC
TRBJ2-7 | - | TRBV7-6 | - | CASSPLLVTAEQYF | TGTGCCAGCAGCCCCCTCCTAGTTACGGCCGAGCAGTACTTC
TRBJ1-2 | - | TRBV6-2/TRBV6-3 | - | CASSPLDTGYGYTF | TGTGCCAGCAGCCCTCTCGACACTGGCTATGGCTACACCTTC
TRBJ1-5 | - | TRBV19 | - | CASSTYSSNQPQHF | TGTGCCAGTAGCACATACTCTAGCAATCAGCCCCAGCATTTT
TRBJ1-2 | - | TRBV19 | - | CASSIRGSSGYTF | TGTGCCAGTAGTATTAGGGGTTCTAGTGGCTACACCTTC
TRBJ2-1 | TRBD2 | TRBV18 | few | CASSRGGLAGVNEQFF | TGTGCCAGCTCTCGGGGGGGACTAGCGGGAGTCAATGAGCAGTTCTTC
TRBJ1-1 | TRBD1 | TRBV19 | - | CASRTIQRTGRNTEAFF | TGTGCCAGTAGGACCATTCAAAGGACAGGGAGAAACACTGAAGCTTTCTTT
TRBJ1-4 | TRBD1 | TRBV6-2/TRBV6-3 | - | CASSSTEGQGHRLFF | TGTGCCAGCAGTTCCACCGAGGGACAGGGTCACCGACTGTTTTTT
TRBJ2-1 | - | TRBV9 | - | CASSVGQENYNEQFF | TGTGCCAGCAGCGTTGGCCAGGAGAACTACAATGAGCAGTTCTTC
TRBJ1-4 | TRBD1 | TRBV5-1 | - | CASRTSPDRGNEKLFF | TGCGCCAGCAGGACCAGCCCCGACAGGGGAAATGAAAAACTGTTTTTT
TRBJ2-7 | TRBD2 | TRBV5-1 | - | CASSLRMGLAGPTYEQYF | TGCGCCAGCAGCTTGCGGATGGGACTAGCGGGTCCGACCTACGAGCAGTACTTC
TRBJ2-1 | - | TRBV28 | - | CASRPRTVYNEQFF | TGTGCCAGCAGACCAAGGACAGTCTACAATGAGCAGTTCTTC
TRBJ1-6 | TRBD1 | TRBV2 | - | CASEPTGESPLHF | TGTGCCAGCGAACCCACAGGGGAATCACCCCTCCACTTT
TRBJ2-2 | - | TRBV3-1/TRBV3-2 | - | CASSPGGGTGELFF | TGTGCCAGCAGCCCGGGGGGCGGCACCGGGGAGCTGTTTTTT
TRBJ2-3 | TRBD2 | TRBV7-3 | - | CASSRTSVYTDTQYF | TGTGCCAGCAGCCGGACTAGCGTTTACACAGATACGCAGTATTTT
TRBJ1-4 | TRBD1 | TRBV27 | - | CASSPQGAQNEKLFF | TGTGCCAGCAGTCCGCAGGGGGCCCAGAATGAAAAACTGTTTTTT
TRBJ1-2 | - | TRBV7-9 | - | CASSLGGLGGYTF | TGTGCCAGCAGCTTAGGGGGTTTAGGTGGCTACACCTTC
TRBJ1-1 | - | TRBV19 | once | CASSQGLNTEAFF | TGTGCCAGTAGTCAAGGGCTGAACACTGAAGCTTTCTTT
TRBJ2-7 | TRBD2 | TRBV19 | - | CASSIAGGTVEQYF | TGTGCCAGTAGTATAGCGGGGGGGACTGTGGAGCAGTACTTC
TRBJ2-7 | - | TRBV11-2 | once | CASSLGSYEQYF | TGTGCCAGCAGCCTTGGGTCCTACGAGCAGTACTTC
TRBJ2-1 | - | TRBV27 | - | CASSLLAPLPPNEQFF | TGTGCCAGCAGTTTATTGGCCCCACTCCCGCCCAATGAGCAGTTCTTC
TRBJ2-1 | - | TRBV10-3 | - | CAISGARGSYNEQFF | TGTGCCATCAGTGGGGCGAGGGGTTCCTACAATGAGCAGTTCTTC
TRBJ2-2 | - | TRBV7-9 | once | CASSLGHLNGPGELFF | TGTGCCAGCAGCCTCGGACATCTTAACGGCCCCGGGGAGCTGTTTTTT
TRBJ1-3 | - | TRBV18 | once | CASSPLSGSGNTIYF | TGTGCCAGCTCACCACTTTCAGGGTCTGGAAACACCATATATTTT
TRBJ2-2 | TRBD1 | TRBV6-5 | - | CASRLGQGDTGELFF | TGTGCCAGCAGACTCGGACAGGGAGACACCGGGGAGCTGTTTTTT
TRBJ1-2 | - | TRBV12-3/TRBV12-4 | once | CASSVVGYTF | TGTGCCAGCAGCGTAGTCGGCTACACCTTC
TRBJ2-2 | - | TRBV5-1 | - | CASSFGSSGELFF | TGCGCCAGCAGCTTCGGTAGCTCCGGGGAGCTGTTTTTT
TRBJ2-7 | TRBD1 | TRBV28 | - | CASSKDRGVFYEQYF | TGTGCCAGCAGTAAGGACAGGGGAGTCTTCTACGAGCAGTACTTC
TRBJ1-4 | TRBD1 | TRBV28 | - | CASSFPGQFLHGKLFF | TGTGCCAGCAGTTTTCCGGGACAGTTTCTTCACGGAAAACTGTTTTTT
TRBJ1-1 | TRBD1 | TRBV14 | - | CASSQTQGRLRVAFF | TGTGCCAGCAGCCAGACACAGGGGCGGTTAAGGGTAGCTTTCTTT
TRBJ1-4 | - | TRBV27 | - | CASSRVTTTNEKLFF | TGTGCCAGCAGCAGAGTCACAACAACTAATGAAAAACTGTTTTTT
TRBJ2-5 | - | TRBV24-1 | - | CATSDSGGYQETQYF | TGTGCCACCAGTGATTCTGGGGGCTACCAAGAGACCCAGTACTTC
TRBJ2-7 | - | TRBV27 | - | CASSLFDNSYEQYF | TGTGCCAGCAGTTTATTCGACAACTCCTACGAGCAGTACTTC
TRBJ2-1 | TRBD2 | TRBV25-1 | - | CASSGHAGLASYNEQFF | TGTGCCAGCAGTGGCCACGCGGGACTAGCGAGCTACAATGAGCAGTTCTTC
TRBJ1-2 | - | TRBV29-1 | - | CSVVAALNYGYTF | TGCAGCGTTGTAGCAGCCCTTAACTATGGCTACACCTTC